This T cell receptor beta chain originates from a study of blood T cell repertoires in COVID-19. The wider study: The samples span acute and convalescent COVID-19 from the United States, Italy and Spain. PBMCs, B-cell-depleted T cells, or T cells provided the cDNA or gDNA that made up the material.

Cohorts were determined from participant-reported clinical history. The germline CDR1 and CDR2 sequences are LNHDA and SQIVND (reference sequence). The CDR3 runs to 15 residues. V shed 5 bases, J shed 4 bases, and the junction held 10 bases outside the gene matches. In the authors' workflow: Scientists estimated how many nucleated cells there were by amplifying reference gene primers. Assay: immunoSEQ multiplex PCR; the TCRdb copy retains only in-frame clones and omits some. V and J calls plus clone size are reproduced from that table; the DNA served to infer D and trimming. Of roughly 220,000 clones listed, more than 80% are singletons.

The sample taken for sequencing was PBMCs or T cells enriched from blood (not recorded which). The chain carries TRBV19 and TRBJ2-7, with 8 bases fitting TRBD1. The receptor comes from a middle-aged woman with acute COVID-19. The CDR3 sequence: CASSSKTGVRYEQYF. The DNA of the CDR3 is TGTGCCAGTAGTTCAAAGACAGGGGTGCGTTACGAGCAGTACTTC.